Listed here is a single TCR beta chain. Its matching antigen is unknown. These data are taken from a study of T cells after posttransplantation cyclophosphamide. The assay was immunoSEQ multiplex PCR, and TCRdb's table has in-frame clones only and misses some. The sample includes tens of thousands of clones, around 93% of them seen just once. Study-level findings and limits: Tissue-infiltrating T cells from skin or gut overlapped little with blood T cells. Later blood repertoires were often dominated by clones from the donor CD8+ memory compartment.

This CDR3 spans 14 amino acids. V lost 4 bases and J lost 6, with 17 bases in between. CDR1 SGHRS and CDR2 YFSETQ come from the germline V gene. Material: PBMCs. The sequence came from a woman aged 25 to 39 in good health and a related stem cell transplant donor. V gene TRBV5-1 combines with J gene TRBJ2-7; possibly TRBD1 or TRBD2 for D (5 bases each). CDR3 bases: TGCGCCAGCAGCCGAACCGGGACCACGGGCGAGCAGTACTTC. This encodes CASSRTGTTGEQYF.